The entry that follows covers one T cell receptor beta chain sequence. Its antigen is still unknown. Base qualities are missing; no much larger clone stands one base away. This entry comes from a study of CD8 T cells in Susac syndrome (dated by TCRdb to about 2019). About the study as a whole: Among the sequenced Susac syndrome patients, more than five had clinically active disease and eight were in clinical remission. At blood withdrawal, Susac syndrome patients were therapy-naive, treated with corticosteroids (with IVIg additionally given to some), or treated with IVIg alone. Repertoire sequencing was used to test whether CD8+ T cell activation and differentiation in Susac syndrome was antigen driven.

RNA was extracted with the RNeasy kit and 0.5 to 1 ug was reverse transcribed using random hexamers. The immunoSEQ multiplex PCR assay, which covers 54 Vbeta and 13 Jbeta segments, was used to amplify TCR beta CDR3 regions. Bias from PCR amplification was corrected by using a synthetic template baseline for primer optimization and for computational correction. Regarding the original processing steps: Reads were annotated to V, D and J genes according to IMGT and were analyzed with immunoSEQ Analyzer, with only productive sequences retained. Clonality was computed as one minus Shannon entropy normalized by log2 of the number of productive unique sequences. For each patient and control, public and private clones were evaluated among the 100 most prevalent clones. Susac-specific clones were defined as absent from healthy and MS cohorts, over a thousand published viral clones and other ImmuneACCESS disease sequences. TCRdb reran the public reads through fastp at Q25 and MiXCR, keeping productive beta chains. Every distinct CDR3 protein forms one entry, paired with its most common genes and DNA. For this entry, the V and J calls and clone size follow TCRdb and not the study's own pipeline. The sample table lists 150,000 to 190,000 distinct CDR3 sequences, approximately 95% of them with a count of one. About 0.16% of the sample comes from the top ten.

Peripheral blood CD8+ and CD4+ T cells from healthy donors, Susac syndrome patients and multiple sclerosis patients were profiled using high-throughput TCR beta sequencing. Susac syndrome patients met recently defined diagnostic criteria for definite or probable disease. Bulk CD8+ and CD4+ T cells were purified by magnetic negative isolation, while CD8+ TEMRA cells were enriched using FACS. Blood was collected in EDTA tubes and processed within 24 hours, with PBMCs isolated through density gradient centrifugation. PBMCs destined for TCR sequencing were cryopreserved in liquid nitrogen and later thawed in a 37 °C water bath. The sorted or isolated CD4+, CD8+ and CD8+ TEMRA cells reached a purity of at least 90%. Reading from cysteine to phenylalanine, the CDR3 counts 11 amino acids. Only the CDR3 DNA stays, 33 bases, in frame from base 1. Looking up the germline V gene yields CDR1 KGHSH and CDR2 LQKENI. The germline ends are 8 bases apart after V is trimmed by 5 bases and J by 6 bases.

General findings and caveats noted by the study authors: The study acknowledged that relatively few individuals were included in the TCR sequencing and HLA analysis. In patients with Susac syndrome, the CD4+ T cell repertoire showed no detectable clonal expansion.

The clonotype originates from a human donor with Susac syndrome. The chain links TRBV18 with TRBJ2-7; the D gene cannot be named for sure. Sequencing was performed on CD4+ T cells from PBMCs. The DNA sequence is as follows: TGTGCCAGCTCAAGGAAGTCCGAGCAGTACTTC. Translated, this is CASSRKSEQYF.